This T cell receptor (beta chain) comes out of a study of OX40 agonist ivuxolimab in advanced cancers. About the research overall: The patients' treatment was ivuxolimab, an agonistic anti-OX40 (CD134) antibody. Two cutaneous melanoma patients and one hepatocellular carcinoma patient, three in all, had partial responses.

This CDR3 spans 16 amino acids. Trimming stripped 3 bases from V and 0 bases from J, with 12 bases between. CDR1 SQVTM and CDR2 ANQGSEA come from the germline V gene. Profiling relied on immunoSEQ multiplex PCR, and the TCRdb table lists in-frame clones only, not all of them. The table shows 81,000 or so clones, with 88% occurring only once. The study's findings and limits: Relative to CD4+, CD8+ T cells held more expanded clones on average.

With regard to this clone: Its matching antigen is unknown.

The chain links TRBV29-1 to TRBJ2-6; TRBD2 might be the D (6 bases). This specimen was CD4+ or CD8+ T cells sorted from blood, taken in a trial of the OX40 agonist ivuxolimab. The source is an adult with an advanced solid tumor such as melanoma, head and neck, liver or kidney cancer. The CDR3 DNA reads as TGCAGCGTTGAGGAGGGGCTGCTCTCTGGGGCCAACGTCCTGACTTTC. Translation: CSVEEGLLSGANVLTF.